This paragraph covers one T cell receptor (beta chain) sequence. Its antigen is currently unknown. The assay was immunoSEQ multiplex PCR, and TCRdb's table has in-frame clones only and misses some. The sample holds about 1.5 million clones, approximately 98% seen once. Trimming pared 1 base from V and 2 bases from J, leaving 9 bases between. This CDR3 has 14 residues. Germline V gene sequence: CDR1 SEHNR, CDR2 FQNEAQ (reference sequence). The data derive from a study of shared clonotypes between healthy human individuals. Whole-study findings and limits: Estimated clonotype richness was generally higher in naive than memory subsets. Sequencing depth was predicted to influence how clonotypes are shared among donors. Among non-shared clonotypes, generation probabilities were lower than among those shared by all four donors.

The TCR sequence derives from a man between 25 and 39 years old in good health. The chain is built from TRBV7-9 and TRBJ2-7; D is unresolved. Sequenced material: naive CD4+ T cells sorted from blood. Subset of the sample: CD45RA+ positively selected. The CDR3 region is CASSLGVPAYEQYF. The CDR3 region has the DNA TGTGCCAGCAGCTTAGGGGTCCCAGCCTACGAGCAGTACTTC.